This T cell receptor beta chain was documented in a study of T cell changes during pregnancy in multiple sclerosis. Using immunoSEQ multiplex PCR, the repertoire was profiled, and TCRdb retains in-frame clones only, with some absent. The table shows approximately 46,000 clones, with roughly 90% occurring only once. The V gene lost 6 bases and the J gene lost 4 bases, with 12 bases spanning the gap. The CDR3 spans 13 residues. Germline V gene data show CDR1 as LNHDA and CDR2 as SQIVND (reference sequence). The starting material was CD8+ T cells from peripheral blood mononuclear cells, obtained in the second trimester of pregnancy. The receptor's source is a female donor with multiple sclerosis, enrolled in a pregnancy study. The chain couples TRBV19 to TRBJ2-5; perhaps TRBD1 as D (5 bases). CDR3 DNA sequence: TGTGCCAGTAGAGGACGTGGGGCAGAGACCCAGTACTTC. Translated, it gives CASRGRGAETQYF.